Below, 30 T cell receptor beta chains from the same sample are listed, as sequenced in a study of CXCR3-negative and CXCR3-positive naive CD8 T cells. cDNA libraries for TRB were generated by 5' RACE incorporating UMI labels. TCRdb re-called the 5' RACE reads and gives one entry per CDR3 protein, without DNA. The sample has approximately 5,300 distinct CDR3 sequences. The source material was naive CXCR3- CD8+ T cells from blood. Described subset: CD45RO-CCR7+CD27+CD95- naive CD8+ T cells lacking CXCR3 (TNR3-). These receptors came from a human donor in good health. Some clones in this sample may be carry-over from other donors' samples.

The CDR3 sequence: CASALYGEQHF. The V call is TRBV27, the J call TRBJ2-7. Germline V CDR1 and CDR2: MNHEY, SMNVEV (reference sequence). This CDR3 spans 11 amino acids.

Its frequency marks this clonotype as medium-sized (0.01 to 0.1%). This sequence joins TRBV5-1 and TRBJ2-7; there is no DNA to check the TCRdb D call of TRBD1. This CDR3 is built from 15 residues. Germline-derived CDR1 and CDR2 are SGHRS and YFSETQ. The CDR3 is CASSTMTGGSYEQYF.

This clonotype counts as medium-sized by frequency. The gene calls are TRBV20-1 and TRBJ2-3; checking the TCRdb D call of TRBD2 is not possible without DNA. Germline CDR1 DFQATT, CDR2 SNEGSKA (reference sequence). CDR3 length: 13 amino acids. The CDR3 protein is CSSTSEGTDTQYF.

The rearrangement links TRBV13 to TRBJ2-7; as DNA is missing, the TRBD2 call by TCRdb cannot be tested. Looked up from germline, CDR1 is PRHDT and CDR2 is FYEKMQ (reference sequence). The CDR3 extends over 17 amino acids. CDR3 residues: CASSLSGGLGYNYEQYF.

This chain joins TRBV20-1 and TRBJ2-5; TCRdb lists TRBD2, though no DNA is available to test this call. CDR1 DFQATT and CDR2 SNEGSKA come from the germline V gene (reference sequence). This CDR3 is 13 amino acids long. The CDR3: CSARASGQETQYF.

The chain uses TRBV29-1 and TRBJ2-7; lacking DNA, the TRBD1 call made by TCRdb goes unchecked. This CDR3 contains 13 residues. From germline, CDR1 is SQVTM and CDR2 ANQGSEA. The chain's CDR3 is CSVGDRVSYEQYF.

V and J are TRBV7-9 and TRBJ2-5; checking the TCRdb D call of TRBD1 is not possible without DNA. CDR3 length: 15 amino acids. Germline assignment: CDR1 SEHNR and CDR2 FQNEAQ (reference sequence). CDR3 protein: CASSLSTQGGETQYF.

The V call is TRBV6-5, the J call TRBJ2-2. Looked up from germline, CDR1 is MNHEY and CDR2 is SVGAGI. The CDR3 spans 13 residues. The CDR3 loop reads CASSNYMGGELFF.

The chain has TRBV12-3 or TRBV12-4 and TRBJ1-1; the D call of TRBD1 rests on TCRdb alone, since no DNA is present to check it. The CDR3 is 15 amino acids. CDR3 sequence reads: CASSSSPPGFAEAFF.

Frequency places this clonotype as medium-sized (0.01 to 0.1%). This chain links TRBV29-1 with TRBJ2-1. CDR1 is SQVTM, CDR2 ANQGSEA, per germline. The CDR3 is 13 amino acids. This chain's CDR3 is CSVETGTYNEQFF.

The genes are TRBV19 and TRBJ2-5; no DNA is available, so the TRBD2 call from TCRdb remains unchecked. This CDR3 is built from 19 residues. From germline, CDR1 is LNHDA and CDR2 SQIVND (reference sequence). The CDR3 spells CASSSSTGPFEVGQETQYF.

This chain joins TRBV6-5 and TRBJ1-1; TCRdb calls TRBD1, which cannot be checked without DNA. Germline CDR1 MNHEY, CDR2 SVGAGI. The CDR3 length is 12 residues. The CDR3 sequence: CASSYGATEAFF.

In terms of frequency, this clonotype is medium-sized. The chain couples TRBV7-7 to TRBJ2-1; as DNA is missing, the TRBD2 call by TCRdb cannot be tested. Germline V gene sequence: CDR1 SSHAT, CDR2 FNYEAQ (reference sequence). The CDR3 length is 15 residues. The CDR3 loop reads CASSSGLAGGDEQFF.

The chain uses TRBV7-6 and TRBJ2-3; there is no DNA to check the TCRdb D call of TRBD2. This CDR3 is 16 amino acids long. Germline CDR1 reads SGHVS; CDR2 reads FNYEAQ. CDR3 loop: CASSFSAGLNGDTQYF.

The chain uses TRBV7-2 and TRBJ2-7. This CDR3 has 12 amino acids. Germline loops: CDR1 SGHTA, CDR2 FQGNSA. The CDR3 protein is CASSPSPYEQYF.

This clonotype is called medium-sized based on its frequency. The CDR3 reads CASSLISGGTYEQYF. This chain links TRBV12-3 or TRBV12-4 with TRBJ2-7; the TCRdb call, TRBD2, lacks DNA for checking. The CDR3 is 15 amino acids.

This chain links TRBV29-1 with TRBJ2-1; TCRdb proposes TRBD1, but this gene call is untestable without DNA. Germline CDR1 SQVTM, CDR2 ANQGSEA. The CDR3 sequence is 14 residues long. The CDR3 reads CSVEGRGPLNEQFF.

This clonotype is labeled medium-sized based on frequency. The CDR3 protein is CASSPREYGETQYF. The rearrangement uses TRBV7-2 and TRBJ2-5; the D gene TCRdb calls, TRBD2, cannot be checked with no DNA. CDR3 length: 14 residues. Germline V gene lookup returns CDR1 SGHTA and CDR2 FQGNSA. The variable domain in full, completed from reference TRBV7-2 and TRBJ2-5, reads GAGVSQSPSNKVTEKGKDVELRCDPISGHTALYWYRQSLGQGLEFLIYFQGNSAPDKSGLPSDRFSAERTGGSVSTLTIQRTQQEDSAVYLCASSPREYGETQYFGPGTRLLVL.

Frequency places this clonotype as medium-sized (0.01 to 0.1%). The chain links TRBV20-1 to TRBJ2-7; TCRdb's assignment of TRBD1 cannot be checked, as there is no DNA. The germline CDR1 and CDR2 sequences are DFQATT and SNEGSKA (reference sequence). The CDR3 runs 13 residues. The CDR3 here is CSARGGSSYEQYF.

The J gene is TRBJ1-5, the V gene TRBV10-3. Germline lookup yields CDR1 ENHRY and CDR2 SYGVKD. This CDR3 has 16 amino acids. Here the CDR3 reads CAISERWADSNQSQHF.

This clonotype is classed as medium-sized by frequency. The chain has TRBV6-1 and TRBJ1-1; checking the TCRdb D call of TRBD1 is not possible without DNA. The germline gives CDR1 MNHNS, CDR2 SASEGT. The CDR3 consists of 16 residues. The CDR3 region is CASTSGQGYMNTEAFF.

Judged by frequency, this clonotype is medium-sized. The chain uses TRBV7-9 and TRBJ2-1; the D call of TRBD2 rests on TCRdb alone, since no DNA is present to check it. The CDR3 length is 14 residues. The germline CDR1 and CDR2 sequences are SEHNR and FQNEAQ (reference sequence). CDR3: CASSLVTGVNEQFF.

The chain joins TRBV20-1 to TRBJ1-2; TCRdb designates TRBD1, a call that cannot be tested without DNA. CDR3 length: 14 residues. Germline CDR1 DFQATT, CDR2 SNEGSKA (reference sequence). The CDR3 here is CSARDTDSPYGYTF.

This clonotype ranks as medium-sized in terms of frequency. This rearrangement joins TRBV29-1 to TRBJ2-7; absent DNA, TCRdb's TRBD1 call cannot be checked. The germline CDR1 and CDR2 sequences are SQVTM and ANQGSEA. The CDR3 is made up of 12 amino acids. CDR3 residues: CSVTGHRSEQYF.

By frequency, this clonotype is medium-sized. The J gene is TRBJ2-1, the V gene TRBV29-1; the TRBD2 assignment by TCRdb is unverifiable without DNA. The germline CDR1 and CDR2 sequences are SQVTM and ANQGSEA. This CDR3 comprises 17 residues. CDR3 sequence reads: CSVEDWATGTSMNEQFF.

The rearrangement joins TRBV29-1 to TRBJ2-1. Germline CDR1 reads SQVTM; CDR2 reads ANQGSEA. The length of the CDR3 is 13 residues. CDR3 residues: CSVVGISYNEQFF.

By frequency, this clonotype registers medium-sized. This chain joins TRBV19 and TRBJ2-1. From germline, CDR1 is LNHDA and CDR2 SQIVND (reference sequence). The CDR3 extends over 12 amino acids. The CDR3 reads CASSLYDNEQFF. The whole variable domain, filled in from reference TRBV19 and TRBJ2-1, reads DGGITQSPKYLFRKEGQNVTLSCEQNLNHDAMYWYRQDPGQGLRLIYYSQIVNDFQKGDIAEGYSVSREKKESFPLTVTSAQKNPTAFYLCASSLYDNEQFFGPGTRLTVL.

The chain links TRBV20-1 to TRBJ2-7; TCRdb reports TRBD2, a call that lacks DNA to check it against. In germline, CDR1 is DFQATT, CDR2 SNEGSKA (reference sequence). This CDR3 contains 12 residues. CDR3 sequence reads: CSAGPTPGEQYF.

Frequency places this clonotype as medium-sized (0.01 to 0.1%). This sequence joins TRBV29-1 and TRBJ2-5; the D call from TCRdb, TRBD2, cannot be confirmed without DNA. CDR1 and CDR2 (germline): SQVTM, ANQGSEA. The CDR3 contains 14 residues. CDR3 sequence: CSVERAGYQETQYF.

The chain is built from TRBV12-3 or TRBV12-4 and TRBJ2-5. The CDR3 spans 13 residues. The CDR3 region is CASSSTLQETQYF.